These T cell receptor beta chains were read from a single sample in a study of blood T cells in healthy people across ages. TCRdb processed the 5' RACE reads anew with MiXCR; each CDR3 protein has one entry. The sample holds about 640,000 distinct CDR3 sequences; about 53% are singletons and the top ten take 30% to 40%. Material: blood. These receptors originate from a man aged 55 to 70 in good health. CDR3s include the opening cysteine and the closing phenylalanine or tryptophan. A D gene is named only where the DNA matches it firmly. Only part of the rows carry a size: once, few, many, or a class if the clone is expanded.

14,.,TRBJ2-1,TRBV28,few,CASTVSRGYNEQFF,TGTGCCAGCACCGTTTCCCGGGGGTACAATGAGCAGTTCTTC
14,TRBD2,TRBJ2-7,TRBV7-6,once,CASSSSGTSYEQYF,TGTGCCAGCAGCTCTTCCGGGACTAGCTACGAGCAGTACTTC
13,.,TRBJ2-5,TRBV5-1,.,CASSTGREETQYF,TGCGCCAGCAGCACAGGGAGGGAAGAGACCCAGTACTTC
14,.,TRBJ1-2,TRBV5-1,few,CASSLGSGGPGYTF,TGCGCCAGCAGCTTGGGCTCGGGGGGCCCTGGCTACACCTTC
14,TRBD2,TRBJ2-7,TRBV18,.,CASRSSGGDYEQYF,TGTGCCAGCCGATCTAGCGGGGGAGACTACGAGCAGTACTTC
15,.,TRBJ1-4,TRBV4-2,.,CASSQGGWEDEKLFF,TGTGCCAGCAGCCAAGGGGGGTGGGAGGATGAAAAACTGTTTTTT
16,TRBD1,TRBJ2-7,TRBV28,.,CASSSPGQGASYEQYF,TGTGCCAGCAGTTCACCCGGACAGGGGGCCTCCTACGAGCAGTACTTC
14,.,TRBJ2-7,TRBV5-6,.,CASSRGSKAYEQYF,TGTGCCAGCAGCCGAGGGAGTAAAGCCTACGAGCAGTACTTC
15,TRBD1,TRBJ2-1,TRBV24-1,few,CATSDLTGGGNEQFF,TGTGCCACCAGTGATTTGACAGGGGGCGGTAATGAGCAGTTCTTC
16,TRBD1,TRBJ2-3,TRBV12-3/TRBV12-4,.,CASSRTGAPNTDTQYF,TGTGCCAGCAGCCGTACAGGGGCCCCAAACACAGATACGCAGTATTTT
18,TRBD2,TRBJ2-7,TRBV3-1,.,CASTRGLTSGGVTYEQYF,TGTGCCAGCACCAGAGGATTGACTAGCGGGGGCGTTACCTACGAGCAGTACTTC
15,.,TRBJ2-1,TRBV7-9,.,CASSLDLGLRYEQFF,TGTGCCAGCAGCTTGGATCTAGGGCTTCGGTATGAGCAGTTCTTC
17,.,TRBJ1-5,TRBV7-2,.,CASSPPAGGIGNQPQHF,TGTGCCAGCAGTCCCCCCGCCGGAGGGATTGGCAATCAGCCCCAGCATTTT
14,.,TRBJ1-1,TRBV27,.,CASSLSAGRSEAFF,TGTGCCAGCAGTTTATCAGCAGGCCGGTCTGAAGCTTTCTTT
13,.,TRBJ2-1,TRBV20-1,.,CSARVDPRGEQFF,TGCAGTGCTAGAGTTGATCCTAGGGGTGAGCAGTTTTTC
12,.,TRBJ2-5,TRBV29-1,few,CSLTGIQETQYF,TGCAGCCTGACGGGAATCCAAGAGACCCAGTACTTC
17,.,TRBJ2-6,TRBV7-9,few,CASSLDGQPSGANVLTF,TGTGCCAGCAGCTTAGATGGACAGCCCTCTGGGGCCAACGTCCTGACTTTC
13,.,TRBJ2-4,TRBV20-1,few,CSARAVAKNIQYF,TGCAGTGCTAGGGCCGTAGCCAAAAACATTCAGTACTTC
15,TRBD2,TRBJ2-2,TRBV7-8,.,CASSLLAGFTGELFF,TGTGCCAGCAGCTTACTAGCGGGATTCACCGGGGAGCTGTTTTTT
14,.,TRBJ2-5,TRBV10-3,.,CAISPGQEYNEQYF,TGTGCCATCAGCCCGGGACAAGAGTACAATGAGCAGTACTTC
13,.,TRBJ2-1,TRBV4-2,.,CASSHVGYNEQFF,TGTGCCAGCAGCCATGTAGGGTACAATGAGCAGTTCTTC
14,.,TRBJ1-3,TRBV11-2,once,CASRPGVSGNTIYF,TGTGCCAGCAGGCCGGGGGTCTCTGGAAACACCATATATTTT
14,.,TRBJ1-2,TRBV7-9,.,CASRLGGANYGYTF,TGTGCCAGCAGACTAGGGGGGGCCAACTATGGCTACACCTTC
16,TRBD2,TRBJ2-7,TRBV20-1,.,CSASSGRSGGINEQYF,TGCAGTGCTAGCTCGGGCCGGAGCGGGGGGATCAACGAGCAGTACTTC
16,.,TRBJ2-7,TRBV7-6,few,CASSPILQAGNYEQYF,TGTGCCAGCAGCCCGATATTACAGGCGGGTAACTACGAGCAGTACTTC
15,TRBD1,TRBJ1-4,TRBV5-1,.,CASSLATGKEEKLFF,TGCGCCAGCAGCTTGGCGACAGGGAAGGAGGAAAAACTGTTTTTT
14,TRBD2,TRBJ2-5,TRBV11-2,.,CASSPPGGKETRYF,TGTGCCAGCAGCCCCCCGGGAGGGAAAGAGACCCGGTACTTC
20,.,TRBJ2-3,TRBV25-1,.,CASSEWLSDSPKVSTDTQYF,TGTGCCAGCAGTGAATGGTTATCGGACAGCCCAAAAGTTAGCACAGATACGCAGTATTTT
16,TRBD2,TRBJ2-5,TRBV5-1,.,CASSLAPTSGRETQYF,TGCGCCAGCAGCTTGGCCCCGACTAGCGGCCGAGAGACCCAGTACTTC
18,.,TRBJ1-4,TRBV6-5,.,CASSYLGARPSTNEKLFF,TGTGCCAGCAGTTACCTGGGCGCCAGACCCTCCACTAATGAAAAACTGTTTTTT
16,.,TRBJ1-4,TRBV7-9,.,CASSPGYRSTNEKLFF,TGTGCCAGCAGCCCCGGTTACCGATCAACTAATGAAAAACTGTTTTTT
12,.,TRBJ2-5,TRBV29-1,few,CSGSAPQETQYF,TGCAGCGGGTCAGCTCCCCAAGAGACCCAGTACTTC
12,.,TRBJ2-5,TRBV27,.,CASSPDGIGQYF,TGTGCCAGCAGCCCGGACGGAATTGGGCAGTACTTC
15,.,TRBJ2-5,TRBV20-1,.,CSATGTSETQETQYF,TGCAGTGCTACCGGGACGAGCGAAACACAAGAGACCCAGTACTTC
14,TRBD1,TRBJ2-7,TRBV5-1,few,CATRTGPSSYEQYF,TGCGCCACCCGGACAGGGCCCAGCTCCTACGAGCAGTACTTC
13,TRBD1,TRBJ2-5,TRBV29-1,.,CSVATGAKETQYF,TGCAGCGTGGCAACAGGGGCGAAAGAGACCCAGTACTTC
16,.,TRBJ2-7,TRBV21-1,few,CASSKKERGPSYEQYF,TGTGCCAGCAGCAAAAAGGAACGGGGGCCATCCTACGAGCAGTACTTC
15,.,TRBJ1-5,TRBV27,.,CASSLSRTANQPQHF,TGTGCCAGCAGTTTATCGAGGACAGCTAATCAGCCCCAGCATTTT
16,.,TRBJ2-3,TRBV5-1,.,CASSSAFGGIADTQYF,TGCGCCAGCAGCTCGGCCTTCGGCGGGATCGCAGATACGCAGTATTTT
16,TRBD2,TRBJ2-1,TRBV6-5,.,CASTPGGGGIVNEQFF,TGTGCCAGCACCCCAGGAGGCGGGGGAATAGTCAATGAGCAGTTCTTC
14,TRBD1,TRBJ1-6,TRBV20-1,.,CSAIGQGVFSPLHF,TGCAGTGCTATTGGACAGGGGGTTTTCTCACCCCTCCACTTT
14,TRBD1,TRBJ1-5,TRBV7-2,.,CASSPGGTGGPQHF,TGTGCCAGCAGCCCGGGGGGGACAGGGGGTCCCCAGCATTTT
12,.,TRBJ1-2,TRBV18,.,CASSPGLGGYTF,TGTGCCAGCTCACCTGGACTAGGGGGCTACACCTTC
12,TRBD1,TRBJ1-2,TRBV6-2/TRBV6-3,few,CASSSTGGGYTF,TGTGCCAGCAGTTCTACAGGGGGCGGCTACACCTTC
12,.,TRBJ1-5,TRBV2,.,CASSEGFQPQHF,TGTGCCAGCAGTGAGGGGTTTCAGCCCCAGCATTTT
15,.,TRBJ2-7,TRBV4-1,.,CASSQAIGTPYEQYF,TGCGCCAGCAGCCAAGCAATTGGTACCCCCTACGAGCAGTACTTC
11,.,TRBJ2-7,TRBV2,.,CASREPYEQYF,TGTGCCAGCAGAGAACCGTACGAGCAGTACTTC